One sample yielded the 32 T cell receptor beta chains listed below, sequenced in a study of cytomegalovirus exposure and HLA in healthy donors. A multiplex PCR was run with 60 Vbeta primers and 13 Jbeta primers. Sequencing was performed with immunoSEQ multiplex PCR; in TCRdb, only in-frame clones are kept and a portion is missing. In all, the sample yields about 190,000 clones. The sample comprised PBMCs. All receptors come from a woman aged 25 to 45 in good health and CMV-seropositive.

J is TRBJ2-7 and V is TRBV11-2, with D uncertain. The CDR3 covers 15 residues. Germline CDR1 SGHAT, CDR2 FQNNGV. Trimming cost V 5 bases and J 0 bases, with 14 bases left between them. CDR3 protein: CASSPPRVSSYEQYF. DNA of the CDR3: TGTGCCAGCAGCCCCCCCCGGGTGAGCTCCTACGAGCAGTACTTC.

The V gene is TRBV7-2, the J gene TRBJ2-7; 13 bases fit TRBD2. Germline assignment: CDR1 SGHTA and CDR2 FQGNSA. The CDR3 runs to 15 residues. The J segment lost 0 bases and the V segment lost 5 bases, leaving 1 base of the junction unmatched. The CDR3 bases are TGTGCCAGCAGCAGGACTAGCGGGAGCTCCTACGAGCAGTACTTC. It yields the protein CASSRTSGSSYEQYF.

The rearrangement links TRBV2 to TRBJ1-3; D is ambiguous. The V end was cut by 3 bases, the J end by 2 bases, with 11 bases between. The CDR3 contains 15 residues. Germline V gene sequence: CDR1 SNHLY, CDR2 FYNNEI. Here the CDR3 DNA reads TGTGCCAGCAGTGATCGGGGTACTACTGGAAACACCATATATTTT. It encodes CASSDRGTTGNTIYF.

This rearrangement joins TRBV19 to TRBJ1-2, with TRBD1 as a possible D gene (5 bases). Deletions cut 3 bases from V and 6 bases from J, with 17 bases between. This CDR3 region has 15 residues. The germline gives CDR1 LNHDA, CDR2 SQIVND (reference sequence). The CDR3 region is CASSIRQRQTNGYTF. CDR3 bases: TGTGCCAGTAGTATTCGACAGCGACAAACTAATGGCTACACCTTC.

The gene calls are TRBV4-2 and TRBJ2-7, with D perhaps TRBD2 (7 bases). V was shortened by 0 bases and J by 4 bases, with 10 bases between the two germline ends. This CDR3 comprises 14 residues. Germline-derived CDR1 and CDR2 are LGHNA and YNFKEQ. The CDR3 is CASSQERGGYEQYF. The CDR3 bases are TGTGCCAGCAGCCAAGAAAGGGGGGGATACGAGCAGTACTTC.

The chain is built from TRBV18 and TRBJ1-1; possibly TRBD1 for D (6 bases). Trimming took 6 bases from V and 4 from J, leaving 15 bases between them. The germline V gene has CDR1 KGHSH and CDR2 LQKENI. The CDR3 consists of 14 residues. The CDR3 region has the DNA TGTGCCAGCTCGGAGCAGGGGAAGGGCACTGAAGCTTTCTTT. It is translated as CASSEQGKGTEAFF.

The DNA for the CDR3 is TGTGCCAGCAGCCAGGGACAGGGGGCCTACAATGAGCAGTTCTTC. As protein: CASSQGQGAYNEQFF. The genes are TRBV5-6 and TRBJ2-1, with 11 bases fitting TRBD1. Germline V lookup: CDR1 SGHDT, CDR2 YYEEEE. The CDR3 extends over 15 amino acids. J lost 2 bases, V lost 4 bases, and 2 bases had no gene match.

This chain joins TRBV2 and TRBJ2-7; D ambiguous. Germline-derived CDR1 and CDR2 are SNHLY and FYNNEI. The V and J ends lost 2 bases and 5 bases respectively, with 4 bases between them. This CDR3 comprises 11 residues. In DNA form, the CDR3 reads TGTGCCAGCAGTGAACTCCACGAGCAGTACTTC. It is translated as CASSELHEQYF. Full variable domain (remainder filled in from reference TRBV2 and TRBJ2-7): EPEVTQTPSHQVTQMGQEVILRCVPISNHLYFYWYRQILGQKVEFLVSFYNNEISEKSEIFDDQFSVERPDGSNFTLKIRSTKLEDSAMYFCASSELHEQYFGPGTRLTVT.

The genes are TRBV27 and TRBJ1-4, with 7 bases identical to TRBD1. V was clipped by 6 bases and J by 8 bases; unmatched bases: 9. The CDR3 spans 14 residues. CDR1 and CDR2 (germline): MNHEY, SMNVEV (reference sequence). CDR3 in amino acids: CASSPLTGPEKLFF. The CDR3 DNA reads TGTGCCAGCAGCCCCCTGACAGGGCCCGAAAAACTGTTTTTT.

The CDR3 loop reads CASSFVSATGELFF. CDR3 sequence (DNA): TGTGCCAGCAGCTTCGTTAGCGCCACCGGGGAGCTGTTTTTT. The chain uses TRBV11-3 and TRBJ2-2; TRBD2 might be the D (5 bases). Germline V gene lookup returns CDR1 SGHNT and CDR2 YENEEA. The CDR3 totals 14 residues. The V and J ends lost 3 bases and 4 bases respectively, with 9 bases between them.

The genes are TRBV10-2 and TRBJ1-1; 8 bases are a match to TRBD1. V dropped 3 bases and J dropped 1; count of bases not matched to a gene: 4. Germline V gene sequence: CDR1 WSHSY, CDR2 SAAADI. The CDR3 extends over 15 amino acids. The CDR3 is CASSDPGQGNTEAFF. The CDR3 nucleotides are TGCGCCAGCAGTGACCCCGGACAGGGGAACACTGAAGCTTTCTTT.

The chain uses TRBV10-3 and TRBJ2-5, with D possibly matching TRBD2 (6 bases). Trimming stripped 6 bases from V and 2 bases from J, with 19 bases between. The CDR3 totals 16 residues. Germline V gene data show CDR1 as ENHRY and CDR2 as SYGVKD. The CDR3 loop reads CAIREGSLEGQETQYF. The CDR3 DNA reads TGTGCCATCAGGGAGGGGTCTTTGGAGGGACAAGAGACCCAGTACTTC.

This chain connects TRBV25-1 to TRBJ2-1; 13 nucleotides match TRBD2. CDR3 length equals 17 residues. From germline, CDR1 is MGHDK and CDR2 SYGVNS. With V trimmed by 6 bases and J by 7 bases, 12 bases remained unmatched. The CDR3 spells CASSAWTSGRVGNEQFF. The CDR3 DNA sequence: TGTGCCAGCAGCGCCTGGACTAGCGGGAGAGTTGGAAATGAGCAGTTCTTC. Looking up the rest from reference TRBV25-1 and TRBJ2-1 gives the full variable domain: EADIYQTPRYLVIGTGKKITLECSQTMGHDKMYWYQQDPGMELHLIHYSYGVNSTEKGDLSSESTVSRIRTEHFPLTLESARPSHTSQYLCASSAWTSGRVGNEQFFGPGTRLTVL.

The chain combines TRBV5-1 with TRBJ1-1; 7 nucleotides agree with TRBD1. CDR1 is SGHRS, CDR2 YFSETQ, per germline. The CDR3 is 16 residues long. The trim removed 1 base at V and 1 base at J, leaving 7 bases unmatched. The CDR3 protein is CASSLRPQGGNTEAFF. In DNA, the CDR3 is TGCGCCAGCAGCTTGAGGCCCCAGGGGGGGAACACTGAAGCTTTCTTT.

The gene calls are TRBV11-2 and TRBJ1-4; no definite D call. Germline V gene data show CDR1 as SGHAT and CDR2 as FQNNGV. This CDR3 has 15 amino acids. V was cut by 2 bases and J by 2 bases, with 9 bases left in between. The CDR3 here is CASSLTIATNEKLFF. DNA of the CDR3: TGTGCCAGCAGCTTAACGATCGCGACTAATGAAAAACTGTTTTTT.

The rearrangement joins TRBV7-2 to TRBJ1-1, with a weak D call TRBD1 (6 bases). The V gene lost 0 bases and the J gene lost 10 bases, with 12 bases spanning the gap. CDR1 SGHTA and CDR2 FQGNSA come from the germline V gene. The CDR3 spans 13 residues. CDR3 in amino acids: CASSLAGDNRAFF. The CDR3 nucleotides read TGTGCCAGCAGCTTAGCGGGGGACAACCGAGCTTTCTTT.

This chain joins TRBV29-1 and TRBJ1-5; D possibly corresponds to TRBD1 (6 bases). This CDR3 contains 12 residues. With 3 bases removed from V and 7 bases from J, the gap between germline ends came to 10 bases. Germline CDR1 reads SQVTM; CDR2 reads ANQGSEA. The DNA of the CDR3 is TGCAGCGTTGAGTCAGGGGACCAGCCCCAGCATTTT. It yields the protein CSVESGDQPQHF.

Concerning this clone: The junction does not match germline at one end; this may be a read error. Here the CDR3 reads CASSPAGAVEAQYF. The CDR3, as DNA: TGTGCCAGCTCACCAGCCGGAGCGGTAGAGGCCCAGTACTTC. This chain links TRBV18 with TRBJ2-5; tentative D call: TRBD2 (5 bases). There are 14 residues in the CDR3. Germline V gene data show CDR1 as KGHSH and CDR2 as LQKENI.

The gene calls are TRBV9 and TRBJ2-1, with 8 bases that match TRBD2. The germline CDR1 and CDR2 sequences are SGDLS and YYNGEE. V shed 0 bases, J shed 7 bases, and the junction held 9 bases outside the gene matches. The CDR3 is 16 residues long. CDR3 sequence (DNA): TGTGCCAGCAGCGTAGGGAGCGGGAGATTTAGGAATGAGCAGTTCTTC. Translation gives CASSVGSGRFRNEQFF.

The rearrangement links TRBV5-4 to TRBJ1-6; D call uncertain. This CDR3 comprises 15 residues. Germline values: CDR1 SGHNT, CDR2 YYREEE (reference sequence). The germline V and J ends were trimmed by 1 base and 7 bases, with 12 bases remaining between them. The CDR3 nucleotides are TGTGCCAGCAGCTTGTCTCCGGAGTCCAATTCACCCCTCCACTTT. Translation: CASSLSPESNSPLHF.

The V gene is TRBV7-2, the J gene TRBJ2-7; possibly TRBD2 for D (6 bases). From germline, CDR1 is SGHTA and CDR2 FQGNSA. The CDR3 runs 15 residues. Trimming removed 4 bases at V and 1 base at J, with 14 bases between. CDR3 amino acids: CASSSQPGTSYEQYF. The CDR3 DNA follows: TGTGCCAGCAGCTCCCAACCCGGGACTTCCTACGAGCAGTACTTC.

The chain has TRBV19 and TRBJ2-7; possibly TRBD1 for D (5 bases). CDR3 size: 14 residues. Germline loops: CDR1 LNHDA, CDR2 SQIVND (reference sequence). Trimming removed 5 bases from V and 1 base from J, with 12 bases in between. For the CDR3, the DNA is TGTGCCAGTAGTGTGTGGGGCAGTTCCTACGAGCAGTACTTC. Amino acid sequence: CASSVWGSSYEQYF.

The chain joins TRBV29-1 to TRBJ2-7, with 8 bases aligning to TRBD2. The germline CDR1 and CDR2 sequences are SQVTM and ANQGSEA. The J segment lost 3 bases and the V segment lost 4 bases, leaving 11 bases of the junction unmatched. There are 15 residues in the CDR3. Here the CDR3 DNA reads TGCAGCGTTGGGGGGCCCCGGGAGGGGAACTACGAGCAGTACTTC. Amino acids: CSVGGPREGNYEQYF.

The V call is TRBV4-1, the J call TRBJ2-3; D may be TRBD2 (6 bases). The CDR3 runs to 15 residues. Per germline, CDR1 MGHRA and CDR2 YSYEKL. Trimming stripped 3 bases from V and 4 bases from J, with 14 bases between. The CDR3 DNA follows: TGCGCCAGCAGCCACGGGACTCCGGGCCCAGATACGCAGTATTTT. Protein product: CASSHGTPGPDTQYF.

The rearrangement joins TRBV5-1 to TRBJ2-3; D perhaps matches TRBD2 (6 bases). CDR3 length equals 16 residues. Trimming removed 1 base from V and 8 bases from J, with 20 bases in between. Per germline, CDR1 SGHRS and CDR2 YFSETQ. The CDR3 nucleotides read TGCGCCAGCAGCTTGCAGGAGGGCCTATCGGGAGCTACGCAGTATTTT. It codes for CASSLQEGLSGATQYF.

The CDR3 DNA sequence: TGTGCCAGCACTTCCACAGGGTCTGGGGCCAACGTCCTGACTTTC. Translation: CASTSTGSGANVLTF. V gene TRBV2 combines with J gene TRBJ2-6, with a weak D call TRBD1 (6 bases). Germline CDR1 SNHLY, CDR2 FYNNEI. V was shortened by 7 bases and J by 1 base, with 11 bases between the two germline ends. This CDR3 spans 15 amino acids.

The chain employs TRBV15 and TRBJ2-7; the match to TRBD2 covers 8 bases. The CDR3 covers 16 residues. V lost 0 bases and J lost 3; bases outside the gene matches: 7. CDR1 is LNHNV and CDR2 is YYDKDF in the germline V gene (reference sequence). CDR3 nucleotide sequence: TGTGCCACCAGCAGAGAATGGGGAGCGGGGGACTACGAGCAGTACTTC. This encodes CATSREWGAGDYEQYF.

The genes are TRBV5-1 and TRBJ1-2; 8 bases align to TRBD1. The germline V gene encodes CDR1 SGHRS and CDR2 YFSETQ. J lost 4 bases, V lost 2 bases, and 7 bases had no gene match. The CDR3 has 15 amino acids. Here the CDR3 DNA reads TGCGCCAGCAGCTTCACGCCGACAGGGGTCTATGGCTACACCTTC. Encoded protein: CASSFTPTGVYGYTF.

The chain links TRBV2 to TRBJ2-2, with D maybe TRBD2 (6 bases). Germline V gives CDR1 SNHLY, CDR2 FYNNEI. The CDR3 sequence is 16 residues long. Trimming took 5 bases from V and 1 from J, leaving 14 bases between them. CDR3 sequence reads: CASSFQRGENTGELFF. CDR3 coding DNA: TGTGCCAGCAGTTTTCAACGCGGGGAGAACACCGGGGAGCTGTTTTTT.

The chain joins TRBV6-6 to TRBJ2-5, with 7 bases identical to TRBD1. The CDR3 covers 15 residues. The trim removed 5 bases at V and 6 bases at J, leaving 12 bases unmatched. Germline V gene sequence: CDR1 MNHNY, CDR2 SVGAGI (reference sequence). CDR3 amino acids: CASSGGGGRGKTQYF. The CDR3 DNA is TGTGCCAGCAGTGGGGGTGGGGGCAGGGGGAAGACCCAGTACTTC.

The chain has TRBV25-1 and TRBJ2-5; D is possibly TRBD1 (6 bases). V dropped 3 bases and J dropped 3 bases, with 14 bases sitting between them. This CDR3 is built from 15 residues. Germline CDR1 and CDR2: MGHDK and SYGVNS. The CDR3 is CASSDPRGVEETQYF. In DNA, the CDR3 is TGTGCCAGCAGTGACCCCAGGGGAGTCGAAGAGACCCAGTACTTC.

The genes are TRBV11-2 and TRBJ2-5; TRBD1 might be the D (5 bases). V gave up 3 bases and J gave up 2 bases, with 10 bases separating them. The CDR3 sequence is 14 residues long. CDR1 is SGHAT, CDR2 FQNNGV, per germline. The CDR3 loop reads CASSFRQKQETQYF. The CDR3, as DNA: TGTGCCAGCAGCTTTAGACAGAAGCAAGAGACCCAGTACTTC. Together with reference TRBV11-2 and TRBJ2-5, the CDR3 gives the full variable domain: EAGVAQSPRYKIIEKRQSVAFWCNPISGHATLYWYQQILGQGPKLLIQFQNNGVVDDSQLPKDRFSAERLKGVDSTLKIQPAKLEDSAVYLCASSFRQKQETQYFGPGTRLLVL.